These 4 T cell receptor beta chains came from one sample sequenced in a study of cytomegalovirus exposure and HLA in healthy donors. Amplification used 60 Vbeta primers and 13 Jbeta primers. Clones were sequenced by immunoSEQ multiplex PCR, and TCRdb holds only the in-frame ones, with some missing. This table has 20,000 to 25,000 clones, 75% to 80% appearing once. Input material: PBMCs. Receptors originate from a male donor in good health and CMV-seronegative.

As for this clone: The junction differs from germline at one of its ends, possibly a read error. The chain recombines TRBV7-7 with TRBJ2-5; maybe TRBD1 (6 bases). Germline V gives CDR1 SSHAT, CDR2 FNYEAQ (reference sequence). The CDR3 sequence is 12 residues long. CDR3: CASRGEGGTQYF. For the CDR3, the DNA is TGTGCTAGCAGGGGCGAGGGTGGGACCCAGTACTTC.

In this sample, this clone turned up a few times. This chain joins TRBV27 and TRBJ2-7; TRBD2 matches 9 bases. V was pared by 5 bases and J by 4 bases, with 9 bases of the junction left unmatched. There are 15 residues in the CDR3. Germline V gene sequence: CDR1 MNHEY, CDR2 SMNVEV (reference sequence). The CDR3 sequence is CASSDGTSLLYEQYF. The CDR3 DNA follows: TGTGCCAGCAGTGACGGGACTAGCCTCTTGTACGAGCAGTACTTC.

V and J are TRBV7-9 and TRBJ1-3, with D possibly matching TRBD1 (6 bases). V lost 2 bases and J lost 0, with 17 bases in between. CDR3 size: 18 residues. The V gene's germline CDR1 is SEHNR and CDR2 FQNEAQ (reference sequence). CDR3 in amino acids: CASSLSHGGAVSGNTIYF. CDR3 nucleotide sequence: TGTGCCAGCAGCTTATCACACGGGGGGGCTGTCTCTGGAAACACCATATATTTT.

The chain has TRBV28 and TRBJ2-4; a possible D gene is TRBD1 (6 bases). Germline V CDR1 and CDR2: MDHEN, SYDVKM. V lost 6 bases and J lost 5, with 17 bases in between. The CDR3 has 15 residues. The CDR3 DNA follows: TGTGCCAGCAGCATACAGGGCACCACTCAAAACATTCAGTACTTC. Protein sequence: CASSIQGTTQNIQYF.